This T cell receptor beta chain was identified during a study of T-cell reconstitution after alpha-beta-depleted transplantation in children. The germline gives CDR1 MNHEY, CDR2 SVGEGT. Trimming cost V 2 bases and J 1 base, with 11 bases left between them. The CDR3 length is 15 residues. A library of TCRbeta sequences, prepared with unique molecular identifiers, was generated. TCRdb called the PCR reads again in MiXCR, with one record for every CDR3 protein. The sample consists of some 640,000 distinct CDR3 sequences, about 15% of them appearing once. The sequencing here drew on PBMCs from the stem cell graft donor, taken from the stem cell graft. The gene calls are TRBV6-2 or TRBV6-3 and TRBJ1-2, with a weak D call TRBD1 (5 bases). This receptor was taken from a human donor who donated a stem cell graft to a child with acute myeloid leukemia. CDR3 amino acids: CASSYNYRSNYGYTF. CDR3 coding DNA: TGTGCCAGCAGTTACAATTACAGGAGTAACTATGGCTACACCTTC.